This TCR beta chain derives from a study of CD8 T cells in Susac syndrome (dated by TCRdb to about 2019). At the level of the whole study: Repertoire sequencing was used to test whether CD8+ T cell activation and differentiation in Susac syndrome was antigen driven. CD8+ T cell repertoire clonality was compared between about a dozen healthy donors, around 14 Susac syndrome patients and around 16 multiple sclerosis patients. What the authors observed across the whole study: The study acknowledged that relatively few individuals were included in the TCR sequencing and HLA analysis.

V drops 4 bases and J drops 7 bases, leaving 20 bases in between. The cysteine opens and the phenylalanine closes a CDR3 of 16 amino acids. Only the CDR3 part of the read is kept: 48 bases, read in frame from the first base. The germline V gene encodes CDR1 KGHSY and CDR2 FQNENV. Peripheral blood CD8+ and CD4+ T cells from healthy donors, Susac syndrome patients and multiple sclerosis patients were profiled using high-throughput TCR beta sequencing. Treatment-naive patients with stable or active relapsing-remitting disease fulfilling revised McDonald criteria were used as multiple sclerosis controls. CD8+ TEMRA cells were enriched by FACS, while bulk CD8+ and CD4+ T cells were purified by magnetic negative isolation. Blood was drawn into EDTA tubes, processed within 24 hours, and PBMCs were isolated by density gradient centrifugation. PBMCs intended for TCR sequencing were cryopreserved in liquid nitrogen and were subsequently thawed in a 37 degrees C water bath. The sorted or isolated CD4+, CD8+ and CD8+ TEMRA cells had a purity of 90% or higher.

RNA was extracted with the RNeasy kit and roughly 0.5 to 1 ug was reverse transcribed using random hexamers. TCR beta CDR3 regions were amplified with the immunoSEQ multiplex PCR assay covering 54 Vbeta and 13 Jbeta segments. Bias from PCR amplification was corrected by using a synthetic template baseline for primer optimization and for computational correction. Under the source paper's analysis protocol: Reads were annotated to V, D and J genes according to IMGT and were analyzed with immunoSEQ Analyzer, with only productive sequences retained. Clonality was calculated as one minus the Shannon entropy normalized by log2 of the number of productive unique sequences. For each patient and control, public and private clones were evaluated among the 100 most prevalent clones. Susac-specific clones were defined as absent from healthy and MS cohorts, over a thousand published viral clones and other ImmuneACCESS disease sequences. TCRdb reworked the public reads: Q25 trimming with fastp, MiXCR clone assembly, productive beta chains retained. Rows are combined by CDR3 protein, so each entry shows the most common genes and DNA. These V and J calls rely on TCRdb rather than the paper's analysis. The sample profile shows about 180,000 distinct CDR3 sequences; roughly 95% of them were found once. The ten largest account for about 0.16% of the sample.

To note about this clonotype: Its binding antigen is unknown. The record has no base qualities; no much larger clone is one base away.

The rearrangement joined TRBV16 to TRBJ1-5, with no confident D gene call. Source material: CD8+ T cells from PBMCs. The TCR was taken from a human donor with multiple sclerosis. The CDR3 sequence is CASSPLTRQVGQPQHF. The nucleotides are TGTGCCAGCAGCCCACTAACAAGGCAGGTAGGACAGCCCCAGCATTTT.